This T cell receptor (beta chain) emerged from a study of CD4 T cells in relation to SARS-CoV-2 and coronaviruses. Across the study: ViraFEST: approximately 10-day antigen culture of PBMCs, then TCR beta CDR3 sequencing. The negative reference was HIV-1 Nef peptide pool or peptide-free culture.

Turning to this clone: Its antigen is unidentified.

Germline-derived CDR1 and CDR2 are KGHSH and LQKENI. The V and J ends lost 0 bases and 6 bases respectively, with 8 bases between them. There are 13 residues in the CDR3. TCRdb keeps only in-frame clones here, not all; method: immunoSEQ multiplex PCR. The sample has around 11,000 clones; 84% are singletons. Study-wide results and limits: In around two thirds of donors, memory CD4+ clonotypes crossrecognized SARS-CoV-2 and at least one common cold coronavirus spike.

Unexposed donor CD4+ T cells date from 2011-2018, before the COVID-19 pandemic. Isolation of CD4+ T cells took place after less than twelve days in culture. Half the medium was replaced with IL-2 medium on days 3 and 7. The specimen was CD4+ T cells from PBMCs, cultured in vitro. This TCR derives from a human donor in good health. The chain uses TRBV18 and TRBJ1-1; D unclear. CDR3 sequence (DNA): TGTGCCAGCTCACCACCTGTTGGATCTGAAGCTTTCTTT. Encoded protein: CASSPPVGSEAFF.